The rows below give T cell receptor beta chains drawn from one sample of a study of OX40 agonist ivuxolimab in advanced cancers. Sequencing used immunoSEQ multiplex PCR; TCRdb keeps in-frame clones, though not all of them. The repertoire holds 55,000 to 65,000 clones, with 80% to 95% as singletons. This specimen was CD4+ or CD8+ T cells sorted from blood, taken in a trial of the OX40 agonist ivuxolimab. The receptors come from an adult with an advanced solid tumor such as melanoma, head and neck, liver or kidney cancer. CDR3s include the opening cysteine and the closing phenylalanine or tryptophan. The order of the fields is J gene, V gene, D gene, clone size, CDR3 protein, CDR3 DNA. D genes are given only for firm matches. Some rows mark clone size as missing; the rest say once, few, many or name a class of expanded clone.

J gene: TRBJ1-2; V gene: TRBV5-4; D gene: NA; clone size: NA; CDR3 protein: CASSLEGLNYGYTF; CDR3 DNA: TGTGCCAGCAGCTTGGAGGGCCTTAACTATGGCTACACCTTC
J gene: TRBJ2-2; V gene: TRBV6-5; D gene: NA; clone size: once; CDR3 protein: CASQGQTGELFF; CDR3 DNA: TGTGCCAGCCAGGGGCAAACCGGGGAGCTGTTTTTT
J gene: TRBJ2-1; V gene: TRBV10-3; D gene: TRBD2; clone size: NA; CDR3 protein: CAISEAGGGNEQFF; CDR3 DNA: TGTGCCATCAGTGAAGCGGGAGGTGGAAATGAGCAGTTCTTC
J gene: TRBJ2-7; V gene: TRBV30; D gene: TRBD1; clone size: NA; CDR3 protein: CALGQGYEQYF; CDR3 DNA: TGTGCCTTGGGACAGGGCTACGAGCAGTACTTC
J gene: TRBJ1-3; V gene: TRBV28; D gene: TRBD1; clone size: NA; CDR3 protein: CASSMSRDSALRNTIYF; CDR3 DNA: TGTGCCAGCAGTATGTCCCGGGACAGTGCACTTAGAAACACCATATATTTT
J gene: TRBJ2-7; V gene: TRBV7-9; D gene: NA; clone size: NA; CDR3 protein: CASSLNAGISEQYF; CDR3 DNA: TGTGCCAGCAGCTTAAACGCAGGGATAAGCGAGCAGTACTTC
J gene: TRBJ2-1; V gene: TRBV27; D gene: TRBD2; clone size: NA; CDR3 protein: CASSLSLAGANEQFF; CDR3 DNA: TGTGCCAGCAGTTTATCTCTAGCGGGGGCTAATGAGCAGTTCTTC
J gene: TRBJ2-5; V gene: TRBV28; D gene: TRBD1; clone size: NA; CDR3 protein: CASSPSNRGLETQYF; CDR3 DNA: TGTGCCAGCAGTCCGTCGAACAGGGGGCTAGAGACCCAGTACTTC
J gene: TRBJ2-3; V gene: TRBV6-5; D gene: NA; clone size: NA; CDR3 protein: CASSSITDTQYF; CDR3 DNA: TGTGCCAGCAGTTCGATCACAGATACGCAGTATTTT
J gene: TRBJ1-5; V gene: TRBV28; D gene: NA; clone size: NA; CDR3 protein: CASTPVGLLNPNQPQHF; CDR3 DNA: TGTGCCAGCACCCCGGTGGGACTCCTCAATCCCAATCAGCCCCAGCATTTT
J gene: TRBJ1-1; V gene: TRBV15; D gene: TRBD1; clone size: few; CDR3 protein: CATSRGQEGLNTEAFF; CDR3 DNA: TGTGCCACCAGCAGGGGACAGGAGGGGTTGAACACTGAAGCTTTCTTT
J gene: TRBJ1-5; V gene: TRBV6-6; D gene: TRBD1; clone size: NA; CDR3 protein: CASSSWTGEGGQPQHF; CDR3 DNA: TGTGCCAGCAGTTCCTGGACAGGGGAGGGAGGTCAGCCCCAGCATTTT
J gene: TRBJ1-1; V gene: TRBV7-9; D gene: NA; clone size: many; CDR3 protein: CASSLRGTEAFF; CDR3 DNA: TGTGCCAGCAGCTTAAGAGGCACTGAAGCTTTCTTT
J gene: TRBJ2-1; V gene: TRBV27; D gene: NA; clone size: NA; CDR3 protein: CASSLSPQGRYEQFF; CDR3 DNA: TGTGCCAGCAGTTTATCGCCCCAGGGTCGGTATGAGCAGTTCTTC
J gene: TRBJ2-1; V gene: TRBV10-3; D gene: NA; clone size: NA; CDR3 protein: CAISDGLAYDNEQFF; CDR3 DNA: TGTGCCATCAGTGACGGTCTAGCATACGACAATGAGCAGTTCTTC
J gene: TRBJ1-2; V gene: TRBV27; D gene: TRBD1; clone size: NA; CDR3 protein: CASSSSDRIYGYTF; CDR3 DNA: TGTGCCAGCAGTTCCTCGGACAGGATCTATGGCTACACCTTC
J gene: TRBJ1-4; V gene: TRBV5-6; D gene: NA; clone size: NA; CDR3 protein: CASSSSGAATNEKLFF; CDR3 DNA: TGTGCCAGCAGCTCTTCGGGAGCTGCAACTAATGAAAAACTGTTTTTT
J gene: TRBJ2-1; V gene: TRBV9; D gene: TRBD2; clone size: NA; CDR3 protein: CASSVGLADYNEQFF; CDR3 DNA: TGTGCCAGCAGCGTAGGACTAGCGGATTACAATGAGCAGTTCTTC
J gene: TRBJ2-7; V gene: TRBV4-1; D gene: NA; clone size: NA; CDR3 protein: CASSGPGEQYF; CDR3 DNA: TGCGCCAGCAGCGGACCCGGCGAGCAGTACTTC
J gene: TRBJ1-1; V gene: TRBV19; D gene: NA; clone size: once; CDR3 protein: CASGYRVNTEAFF; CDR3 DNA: TGTGCCAGTGGATACAGGGTGAACACTGAAGCTTTCTTT
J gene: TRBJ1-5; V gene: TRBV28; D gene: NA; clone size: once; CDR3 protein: CASSFFRTSNQPQHF; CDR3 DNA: TGTGCCAGCAGTTTCTTCAGAACTAGCAATCAGCCCCAGCATTTT
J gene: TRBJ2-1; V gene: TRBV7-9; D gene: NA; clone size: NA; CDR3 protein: CASSSVLAHSYNEQFF; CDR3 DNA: TGTGCCAGCAGCTCCGTCCTGGCCCACTCCTACAATGAGCAGTTCTTC
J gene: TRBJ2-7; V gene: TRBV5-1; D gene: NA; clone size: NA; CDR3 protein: CASSLDSPSGEQYF; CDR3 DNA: TGCGCCAGCAGCTTAGACAGCCCTTCAGGGGAGCAGTACTTC
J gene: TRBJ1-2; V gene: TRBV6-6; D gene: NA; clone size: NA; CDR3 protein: CASSRGGGYTF; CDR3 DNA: TGTGCCAGTTCCAGGGGCGGGGGCTACACCTTC
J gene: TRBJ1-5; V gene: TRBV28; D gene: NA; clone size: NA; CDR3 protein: CASSFLLAGNQPQHF; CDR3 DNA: TGTGCCAGCAGTTTTCTCTTAGCAGGCAATCAGCCCCAGCATTTT
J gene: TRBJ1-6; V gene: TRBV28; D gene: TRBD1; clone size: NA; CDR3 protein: CASSSPTLTTGGRDSPLHF; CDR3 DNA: TGTGCCAGCAGTTCACCCACACTTACCACAGGGGGTCGGGATTCACCCCTCCACTTT
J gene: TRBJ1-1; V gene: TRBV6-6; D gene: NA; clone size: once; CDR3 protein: CASSVGRVTGTEAFF; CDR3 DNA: TGTGCCAGCAGTGTGGGTCGGGTAACCGGGACTGAAGCTTTCTTT
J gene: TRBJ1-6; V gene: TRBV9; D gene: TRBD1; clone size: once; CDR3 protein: CASSSSGGNNSPLHF; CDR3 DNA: TGTGCCAGCAGCTCGTCAGGGGGAAATAATTCACCCCTCCACTTT
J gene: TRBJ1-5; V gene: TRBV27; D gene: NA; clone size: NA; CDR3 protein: CASSLLGLSQPQHF; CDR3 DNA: TGTGCCAGCAGTTTGTTGGGGCTGTCTCAGCCCCAGCATTTT
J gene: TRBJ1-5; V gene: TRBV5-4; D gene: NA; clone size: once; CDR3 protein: CASSLGIRQPQHF; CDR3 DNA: TGTGCCAGCAGCTTGGGGATAAGGCAGCCCCAGCATTTT
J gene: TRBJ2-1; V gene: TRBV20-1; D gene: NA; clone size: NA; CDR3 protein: CSATSGNEQFF; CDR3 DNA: TGCAGTGCCACCTCCGGTAATGAGCAGTTCTTC
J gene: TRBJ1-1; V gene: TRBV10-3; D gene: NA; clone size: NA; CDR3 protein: CATRGWDTEAFF; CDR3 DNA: TGTGCCACGAGGGGGTGGGACACTGAAGCTTTCTTT
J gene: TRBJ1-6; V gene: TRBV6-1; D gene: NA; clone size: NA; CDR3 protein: CASSGPAFGTIFSPLHF; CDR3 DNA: TGTGCCAGCAGTGGCCCTGCCTTTGGGACGATTTTTTCACCCCTCCACTTT
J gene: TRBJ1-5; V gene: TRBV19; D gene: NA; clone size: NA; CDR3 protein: CASSIGSEKYSNQPQHF; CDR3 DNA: TGTGCCAGTAGTATTGGCAGCGAAAAATATAGCAATCAGCCCCAGCATTTT
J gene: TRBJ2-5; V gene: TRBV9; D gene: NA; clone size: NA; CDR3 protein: CASSVVGEYQETQYF; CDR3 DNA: TGTGCCAGCAGCGTAGTGGGGGAGTACCAAGAGACCCAGTACTTC
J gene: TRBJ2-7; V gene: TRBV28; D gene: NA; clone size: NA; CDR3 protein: CASRPIRDTSSYEQYF; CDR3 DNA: TGTGCCAGCAGGCCGATCCGGGACACAAGCTCCTACGAGCAGTACTTC
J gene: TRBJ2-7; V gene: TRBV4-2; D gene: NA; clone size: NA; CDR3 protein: CASSQEPIGPHYEQYF; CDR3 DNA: TGTGCCAGCAGCCAAGAACCTATAGGGCCTCATTACGAGCAGTACTTC
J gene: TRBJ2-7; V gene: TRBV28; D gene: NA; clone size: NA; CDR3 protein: CASSPDLGRNLYEQYF; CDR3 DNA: TGTGCCAGCAGTCCCGATCTCGGCAGAAATCTTTACGAGCAGTACTTC
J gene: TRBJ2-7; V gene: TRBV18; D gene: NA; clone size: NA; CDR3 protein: CASEKDYEQYF; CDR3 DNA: TGTGCCAGCGAAAAAGATTACGAGCAGTACTTC
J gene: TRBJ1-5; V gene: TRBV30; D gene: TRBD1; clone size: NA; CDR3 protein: CAWSAGGESQPQHF; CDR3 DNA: TGTGCCTGGAGTGCAGGGGGGGAGAGTCAGCCCCAGCATTTT
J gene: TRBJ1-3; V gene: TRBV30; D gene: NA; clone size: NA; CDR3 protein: CAWGQISGNTIYF; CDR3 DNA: TGTGCCTGGGGACAGATCTCTGGAAACACCATATATTTT
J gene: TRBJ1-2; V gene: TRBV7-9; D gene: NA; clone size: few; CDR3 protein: CASSTAEGGEYGYTF; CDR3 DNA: TGTGCCAGCAGCACGGCGGAGGGGGGAGAATATGGCTACACCTTC